These 20 T cell receptor beta chains share one sample of origin, sequenced in a study of patients and donors after allogeneic stem cell transplantation. TCRdb reanalysed the RT-PCR reads using MiXCR and keeps one entry per CDR3 protein. The table lists around 240,000 distinct CDR3 sequences, 12% to 15% of them singletons. Input material: blood, either unsorted or a sorted T cell fraction (not recorded which). These receptors all stem from a human donor who was either an allogeneic HSCT recipient or a stem cell or donor lymphocyte infusion donor (not recorded which). It is not recorded whose cells these are; they may come from a transplant donor.

The chain recombines TRBV5-1 with TRBJ2-3, with D perhaps being TRBD1 or TRBD2 (6 bases each). CDR1 and CDR2 from the germline V gene are SGHRS and YFSETQ. V gave up 0 bases and J gave up 6 bases, with 14 bases separating them. The CDR3 is made up of 15 amino acids. The chain's CDR3 is CASSLDTGATDTQYF. CDR3 bases: TGCGCCAGCAGCTTGGATACGGGGGCGACGGATACGCAGTATTTT.

The CDR3 loop is CSVELSQAGGYTF. The CDR3 DNA reads TGCAGCGTTGAACTATCGCAGGCTGGCGGCTACACCTTC. This sequence joins TRBV29-1 and TRBJ1-2, with D hard to call. With 2 bases removed from V and 8 bases from J, the gap between germline ends came to 15 bases. The germline V gene has CDR1 SQVTM and CDR2 ANQGSEA. There are 13 residues in the CDR3.

This clonotype was recorded at least ten times. V usage is TRBV12-3 or TRBV12-4 and J usage is TRBJ1-2; no definite D call. V dropped 5 bases and J dropped 8 bases, with 12 bases sitting between them. The CDR3 totals 12 residues. The CDR3 region is CASSQPPEGYTF. Here the CDR3 DNA reads TGTGCCAGCAGTCAACCCCCGGAAGGCTACACCTTC.

This clonotype has at least ten counts. The chain has TRBV5-1 and TRBJ2-5, with D possibly matching TRBD2 (6 bases). The germline CDR1 and CDR2 sequences are SGHRS and YFSETQ. This CDR3 contains 13 residues. V was cut by 4 bases and J by 4 bases, with 11 bases left in between. The CDR3: CASSVGGRETQYF. In nucleotides, the CDR3 is TGCGCCAGCAGCGTGGGGGGTCGAGAGACCCAGTACTTC.

The rearrangement joins TRBV9 to TRBJ1-2, with D perhaps matching TRBD1 (5 bases). The germline V gene has CDR1 SGDLS and CDR2 YYNGEE. With 5 bases removed from V and 4 bases from J, the gap between germline ends came to 15 bases. The CDR3 has 14 residues. CDR3 region: CASSGPGRRYGYTF. The DNA for the CDR3 is TGTGCCAGCAGTGGCCCGGGACGCCGCTATGGCTACACCTTC.

This clonotype came up many times. This sequence joins TRBV3-1 and TRBJ2-1, with TRBD2 as a possible D gene (5 bases). The germline CDR1 and CDR2 sequences are LGHDT and YNNKEL (reference sequence). The CDR3 has 13 residues. With 8 bases removed from V and 9 bases from J, the gap between germline ends came to 17 bases. The CDR3 loop is CASRVSAGIEQFF. DNA for the CDR3: TGTGCCAGCCGAGTCTCGGCCGGGATTGAGCAGTTCTTC.

This clonotype occurred many times. The J gene is TRBJ2-4, the V gene TRBV12-3 or TRBV12-4; D unclear. The V end was cut by 1 base, the J end by 8 bases, with 3 bases between. The CDR3 runs 11 residues. The CDR3 DNA reads TGTGCCAGCAGTTTAGAGGACATTCAGTACTTC. Translated: CASSLEDIQYF.

This clonotype was seen many times. This chain's CDR3 is CASSPRPETAYGYTF. CDR3 bases: TGCGCCAGCAGCCCCCGACCTGAGACAGCCTATGGCTACACCTTC. J is TRBJ1-2 and V is TRBV4-1, with D possibly TRBD1 on 5 matching bases. Trimming stripped 4 bases from V and 4 bases from J, with 16 bases between. The germline gives CDR1 MGHRA, CDR2 YSYEKL. The CDR3 has 15 residues.

This clonotype was seen a handful of times. This chain connects TRBV5-4 to TRBJ2-1; 11 nucleotides agree with TRBD2. Germline V gene sequence: CDR1 SGHNT, CDR2 YYREEE (reference sequence). V shed 2 bases and J 1 base; nucleotides not matched to a gene: 20. The CDR3 covers 22 residues. The CDR3 sequence: CASSFFSGLAGGRLGSYNEQFF. As DNA, the CDR3 is TGTGCCAGCAGCTTTTTCAGTGGTCTAGCGGGAGGCCGCCTAGGGTCCTACAATGAGCAGTTCTTC. Supplemented by reference TRBV5-4 and TRBJ2-1, the full variable domain reads ETGVTQSPTHLIKTRGQQVTLRCSSQSGHNTVSWYQQALGQGPQFIFQYYREEENGRGNFPPRFSGLQFPNYSSELNVNALELDDSALYLCASSFFSGLAGGRLGSYNEQFFGPGTRLTVL.

This clonotype was counted only a few times. The chain joins TRBV20-1 to TRBJ2-7; possibly TRBD1 for D (6 bases). V was trimmed by 5 bases and J by 4 bases, leaving 9 bases between them. Per germline, CDR1 DFQATT and CDR2 SNEGSKA (reference sequence). The CDR3 is 11 residues long. The CDR3 loop reads CSAQGPYEQYF. In DNA form, the CDR3 reads TGCAGTGCTCAGGGGCCTTACGAGCAGTACTTC.

This clonotype has ten or more counts. This chain links TRBV19 with TRBJ2-5, with D unclear. V was cut by 5 bases and J by 1 base, with 8 bases left in between. CDR3 length: 13 residues. Germline assignment: CDR1 LNHDA and CDR2 SQIVND (reference sequence). CDR3 loop: CASSSSAQETQYF. The CDR3 DNA reads TGTGCCAGTAGTTCGTCCGCCCAAGAGACCCAGTACTTC.

V and J are TRBV7-9 and TRBJ1-2; 10 bases line up with TRBD1. The CDR3 has 13 residues. Germline trimming cut 5 bases from V and 10 bases from J; bases unmatched to any gene: 7. Germline CDR1 is SEHNR and CDR2 is FQNEAQ (reference sequence). The CDR3 region has the DNA TGTGCCAGCAGCCCGGGACAGGGGTCGGACTACACCTTC. Its translation is CASSPGQGSDYTF.

This clonotype has ten or more counts. At one end, the junction sequence differs from germline, possibly due to a read error. The rearrangement uses TRBV7-7 and TRBJ1-5, with D hard to call. The CDR3 is 10 amino acids. In germline, CDR1 is SSHAT, CDR2 FNYEAQ (reference sequence). The CDR3 DNA reads TGTGCTAGCAGACCGTTGACCCAGCATTTT. It codes for CASRPLTQHF.

About this clonotype: A much more abundant neighbour one base away suggests this may be a read error. This chain connects TRBV20-1 to TRBJ2-2; a possible D gene is TRBD1 (6 bases). The CDR3 is 12 amino acids. The germline V gene encodes CDR1 DFQATT and CDR2 SNEGSKA (reference sequence). CDR3 region: CSATSGAGEQFF. CDR3 bases: TGCAGTGCCACCTCAGGGGCCGGGGAGCAGTTTTTT.

This clonotype was seen at least ten times. J is TRBJ2-5 and V is TRBV7-2; 7 bases align to TRBD1. With V trimmed by 7 bases and J by 5 bases, 7 bases remained unmatched. This CDR3 contains 13 residues. Germline-derived CDR1 and CDR2 are SGHTA and FQGNSA. CDR3 bases: TGTGCCAGCACCCGGACAGGCAGGGAGACCCAGTACTTC. Translation: CASTRTGRETQYF.

This clonotype was recorded at least ten times. The chain carries TRBV5-1 and TRBJ2-3; D perhaps matches TRBD2 (6 bases). CDR1 is SGHRS, CDR2 YFSETQ, per germline. This CDR3 spans 15 amino acids. Trimming shortened V by 5 bases and J by 6 bases, and 19 bases separated the two germline ends. The CDR3 sequence is CASSFSEARGDTQYF. In DNA, the CDR3 is TGCGCCAGCAGTTTCTCGGAGGCCCGGGGGGATACGCAGTATTTT. The complete variable domain, with remaining parts taken from reference TRBV5-1 and TRBJ2-3, reads KAGVTQTPRYLIKTRGQQVTLSCSPISGHRSVSWYQQTPGQGLQFLFEYFSETQRNKGNFPGRFSGRQFSNSRSEMNVSTLELGDSALYLCASSFSEARGDTQYFGPGTRLTVL.

A few counts support this clonotype. The rearrangement joins TRBV7-8 to TRBJ1-1; 8 bases align to TRBD1. Trimming at V came to 5 bases and at J to 0 bases, leaving 5 bases not matched to a gene. Germline CDR1 reads SGHVS; CDR2 reads FQNEAQ. The CDR3 is 15 amino acids. CDR3 sequence (DNA): TGTGCCAGCAGCAGAAACAGGGGGATGAACACTGAAGCTTTCTTT. Translation: CASSRNRGMNTEAFF.

This chain's CDR3 is CSAIPGTYNEQFF. The CDR3 DNA follows: TGCAGTGCTATCCCAGGGACATACAATGAGCAGTTCTTC. The chain employs TRBV20-1 and TRBJ2-1; D is perhaps TRBD1 (6 bases). This CDR3 is 13 amino acids long. The V and J ends lost 4 bases and 4 bases respectively, with 11 bases between them. Germline V gene data show CDR1 as DFQATT and CDR2 as SNEGSKA (reference sequence).

This clonotype was seen only a few times. The chain combines TRBV6-2 or TRBV6-3 with TRBJ2-7, with 7 positions matching TRBD2. The ends lost 2 bases at V and 3 bases at J; junction bases unmatched: 4. Per germline, CDR1 MNHEY and CDR2 SVGEGT. This CDR3 contains 14 residues. CDR3 nucleotide sequence: TGTGCCAGCAGTTACGGGACTATTGGCTACGAGCAGTACTTC. Protein sequence: CASSYGTIGYEQYF.

The chain links TRBV5-1 to TRBJ2-3; TRBD2 aligns across 12 bases. The CDR3 length is 14 residues. Germline loops: CDR1 SGHRS, CDR2 YFSETQ. With 4 bases clipped from V and 7 bases from J, the junction kept 4 bases outside the gene matches. The CDR3 loop reads CASSTGLAGNTQYF. CDR3 nucleotides: TGCGCCAGCAGCACCGGACTAGCGGGGAATACGCAGTATTTT.